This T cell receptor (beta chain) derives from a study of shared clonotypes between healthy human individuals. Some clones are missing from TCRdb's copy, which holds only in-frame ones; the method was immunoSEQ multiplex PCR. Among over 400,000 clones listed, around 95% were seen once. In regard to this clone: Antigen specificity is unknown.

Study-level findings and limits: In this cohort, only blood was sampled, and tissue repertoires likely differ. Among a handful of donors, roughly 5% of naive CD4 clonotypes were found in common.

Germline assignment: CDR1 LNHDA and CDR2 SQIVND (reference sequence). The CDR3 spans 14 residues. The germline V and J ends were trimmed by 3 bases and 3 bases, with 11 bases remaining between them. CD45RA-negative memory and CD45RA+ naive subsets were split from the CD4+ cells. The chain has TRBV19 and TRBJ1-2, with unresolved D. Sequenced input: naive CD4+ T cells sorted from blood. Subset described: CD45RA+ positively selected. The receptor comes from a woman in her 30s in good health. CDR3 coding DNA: TGTGCCAGTAGTATTGACGGCAAGTACTATGGCTACACCTTC. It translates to CASSIDGKYYGYTF.